These T cell receptor beta chains were read from a single sample in a study of blood T cell repertoires in COVID-19. TCRdb keeps only in-frame clones here, not all; method: immunoSEQ multiplex PCR. Counted here are fewer than 150,000 clones, approximately 80% occurring once; the ten biggest clones make up approximately 9.5%. The sample taken for sequencing was peripheral blood. The receptor set was obtained from a woman over 75 in a cohort sampled during active or convalescent COVID-19. Each CDR3 is given with its conserved first and last residue. The D gene is left open where the match is weak. Clone size is shown for a subset of rows, as once, few, many or a class of expanded clone.

clone_size	d_call	v_call	j_call	cdr3_aa	cdr3_nt
.	TRBD1	TRBV9	TRBJ2-5	CASSVHQDRDQETQYF	TGTGCCAGCAGCGTACATCAGGACAGGGACCAAGAGACCCAGTACTTC
.	TRBD1	TRBV18	TRBJ1-4	CASSPQGQATNEKLFF	TGTGCCAGCTCACCACAAGGACAGGCAACTAATGAAAAACTGTTTTTT
.	.	TRBV19	TRBJ1-4	CASSIKRENEKLFF	TGTGCCAGTAGTATTAAACGAGAGAACGAAAAACTGTTTTTT
.	.	TRBV7-7	TRBJ2-7	CASSLNGEQYF	TGTGCTAGCAGCTTAAACGGCGAGCAGTACTTC
.	TRBD1	TRBV14	TRBJ2-1	CASSRTWDRVTNNEQFF	TGTGCCAGCAGCCGCACCTGGGACAGGGTAACCAACAATGAGCAGTTCTTC
.	.	TRBV4-1	TRBJ1-5	CASSQENRPDYSNQPQHF	TGCGCCAGCAGCCAAGAAAACAGGCCCGATTATAGCAATCAGCCCCAGCATTTT
.	TRBD1	TRBV14	TRBJ1-1	CASNRQGVHTEAFF	TGTGCCAGCAACCGTCAGGGGGTGCACACTGAAGCTTTCTTT
once	.	TRBV9	TRBJ2-7	CASSVKWGSSYEQYF	TGTGCCAGCAGCGTGAAATGGGGCAGCTCCTACGAGCAGTACTTC
.	TRBD1	TRBV19	TRBJ1-5	CASSIETGRDQPQHF	TGTGCCAGTAGTATAGAGACAGGGCGAGACCAGCCCCAGCATTTT
.	TRBD1	TRBV5-6	TRBJ1-2	CASSLVGQGVYGYTF	TGTGCCAGCAGCTTAGTAGGACAGGGAGTCTATGGCTACACCTTC
.	TRBD1	TRBV7-2	TRBJ2-3	CASSFSGTATDTQYF	TGTGCCAGCAGCTTTTCCGGGACAGCTACAGATACGCAGTATTTT
.	TRBD1	TRBV6-6	TRBJ1-5	CASSYSRGLRNQPQHF	TGTGCCAGCAGTTACTCGAGGGGGCTCCGTAATCAGCCCCAGCATTTT
.	TRBD2	TRBV19	TRBJ2-3	CATNLAGDTDTQYF	TGTGCCACCAACCTAGCGGGGGACACAGATACGCAGTATTTT
.	.	TRBV5-8	TRBJ2-5	CASSVVGVAETQYF	TGTGCCAGCAGCGTGGTAGGCGTAGCAGAGACCCAGTACTTC
.	.	TRBV6-6	TRBJ1-4	CASSSTGTMPEKLFF	TGTGCCAGCAGTTCCACCGGGACAATGCCTGAAAAACTGTTTTTT
.	.	TRBV30	TRBJ1-1	CAWNMGLNTEAFF	TGTGCCTGGAATATGGGGCTGAACACTGAAGCTTTCTTT
.	TRBD1	TRBV30	TRBJ1-4	CAWSLDRGTNEKLFF	TGTGCCTGGAGTCTCGACAGGGGAACTAATGAAAAACTGTTTTTT
.	TRBD1	TRBV6-2/TRBV6-3	TRBJ1-2	CASSYGQVYGYTF	TGTGCCAGCAGTTACGGACAGGTCTATGGCTACACCTTC
few	.	TRBV29-1	TRBJ2-6	CSVDQAGELSGANVLTF	TGCAGCGTTGATCAGGCAGGGGAGTTGTCTGGGGCCAACGTCCTGACTTTC
.	.	TRBV5-6	TRBJ1-4	CASSLELREKLFF	TGTGCCAGCAGCTTGGAACTTCGTGAAAAACTGTTTTTT
.	.	TRBV6-4	TRBJ1-2	CASSDSGGRGYTF	TGTGCCAGCAGTGACTCAGGGGGTAGGGGCTACACCTTC
.	TRBD1	TRBV5-5	TRBJ1-2	CASSTDRVYSGYTF	TGTGCCAGCAGTACCGACAGGGTGTATTCTGGCTACACCTTC
once	TRBD1	TRBV3-1/TRBV3-2	TRBJ2-3	CASSMRQGSDTQYF	TGTGCCAGCAGCATGCGACAGGGGTCAGATACGCAGTATTTT
.	.	TRBV9	TRBJ1-4	CASSTFREANEKLFF	TGTGCCAGCAGCACCTTCAGGGAAGCTAATGAAAAACTGTTTTTT
.	.	TRBV10-3	TRBJ1-6	CASGQNNSPLHF	TGTGCGTCAGGGCAAAATAATTCACCCCTCCACTTT
.	TRBD2	TRBV19	TRBJ2-5	CASKKTSGVSKGGETQYF	TGTGCCAGTAAGAAGACTAGCGGGGTCTCAAAGGGTGGAGAGACCCAGTACTTC
.	TRBD1	TRBV18	TRBJ1-1	CASSPRQGANTEAFF	TGTGCCAGCTCACCACGACAGGGGGCGAACACTGAAGCTTTCTTT
.	TRBD1	TRBV18	TRBJ1-5	CASSQTGGNQPQHF	TGTGCCAGCTCACAGACAGGGGGGAATCAGCCCCAGCATTTT
.	TRBD2	TRBV7-3	TRBJ2-5	CASSLGVAGGPQETQYF	TGTGCCAGCAGCTTAGGGGTAGCGGGGGGCCCCCAAGAGACCCAGTACTTC
.	.	TRBV28	TRBJ1-4	CAIALGAEEKLFF	TGTGCCATCGCCTTGGGGGCGGAGGAAAAACTGTTTTTT
.	.	TRBV7-2	TRBJ2-5	CASSPRVGLGLETQYF	TGTGCCAGCAGCCCACGGGTGGGTTTGGGTTTGGAGACCCAGTACTTC
.	TRBD2	TRBV7-2	TRBJ2-3	CASSPSGGAVWDTQYF	TGTGCCAGCAGCCCTAGCGGGGGGGCCGTCTGGGATACGCAGTATTTT
.	TRBD2	TRBV7-8	TRBJ2-2	CASSLVTSGGRNTGELFF	TGTGCCAGCAGCTTAGTGACTAGCGGGGGAAGGAACACCGGGGAGCTGTTTTTT
.	.	TRBV18	TRBJ1-4	CASSPPQGSNEKLFF	TGTGCCAGCTCACCACCGCAGGGGAGTAATGAAAAACTGTTTTTT
.	.	TRBV21-1	TRBJ1-5	CASSRGQAVSQPQHF	TGTGCCAGCAGCAGGGGACAGGCTGTTAGTCAGCCCCAGCATTTT